This T cell receptor (beta chain) was obtained from a study of human thymus T cells. Trimming took off 5 bases at V and 6 bases at J, with 20 bases between the two ends. Germline V gives CDR1 SNHLY, CDR2 FYNNEI. The CDR3 contains 16 residues. Thymic samples were excised during corrective heart operations. Donation was from healthy Finnish infants who were having corrective surgery that addressed congenital heart defects. About this clone: Its specificity is unknown.

General study points: Reports from related research described highly overlapping thymic repertoires among unrelated individuals.

Method: immunoSEQ multiplex PCR; TCRdb's copy keeps in-frame clones and lacks some. The table records 100,000 to 150,000 clones, just under 95% of them present only once. Sequencing was done on a sample of thymus tissue. The J gene is TRBJ2-4, the V gene TRBV2, with D unresolved. The TCR was taken from a boy under two years old with a congenital heart defect but otherwise immunologically healthy. The CDR3: CASSLISTCCGNIQYF. The CDR3 DNA is TGTGCCAGCAGTCTCATTTCGACTTGCTGTGGAAACATTCAGTACTTC.